This TCR beta chain derives from a study of T cell repertoires in cytomegalovirus infection. Germline CDR1 and CDR2: LGHNA and YSLEER. CDR3 length: 14 amino acids. Trimming cost V 3 bases and J 3 bases, with 12 bases left between them. Remarks on this clonotype: The antigen is unknown.

In TCRdb, the reads were re-called with MiXCR into one record per CDR3 protein. The sample carries fewer than 650,000 distinct CDR3 sequences, 35% to 50% recorded once. The source material was cultured PBMCs, sampled from culture after CMV antigen stimulation. The V and J genes are TRBV4-3 and TRBJ2-7, with D possibly being TRBD2 (7 bases). The source is a human donor in good health (CMV status not recorded). Some clones in this sample may be carry-over from other donors' samples. The CDR3 here is CASSQSRGGYEQYF. The CDR3 DNA is TGCGCCAGCAGCCAGTCGAGGGGGGGCTACGAGCAGTACTTC.